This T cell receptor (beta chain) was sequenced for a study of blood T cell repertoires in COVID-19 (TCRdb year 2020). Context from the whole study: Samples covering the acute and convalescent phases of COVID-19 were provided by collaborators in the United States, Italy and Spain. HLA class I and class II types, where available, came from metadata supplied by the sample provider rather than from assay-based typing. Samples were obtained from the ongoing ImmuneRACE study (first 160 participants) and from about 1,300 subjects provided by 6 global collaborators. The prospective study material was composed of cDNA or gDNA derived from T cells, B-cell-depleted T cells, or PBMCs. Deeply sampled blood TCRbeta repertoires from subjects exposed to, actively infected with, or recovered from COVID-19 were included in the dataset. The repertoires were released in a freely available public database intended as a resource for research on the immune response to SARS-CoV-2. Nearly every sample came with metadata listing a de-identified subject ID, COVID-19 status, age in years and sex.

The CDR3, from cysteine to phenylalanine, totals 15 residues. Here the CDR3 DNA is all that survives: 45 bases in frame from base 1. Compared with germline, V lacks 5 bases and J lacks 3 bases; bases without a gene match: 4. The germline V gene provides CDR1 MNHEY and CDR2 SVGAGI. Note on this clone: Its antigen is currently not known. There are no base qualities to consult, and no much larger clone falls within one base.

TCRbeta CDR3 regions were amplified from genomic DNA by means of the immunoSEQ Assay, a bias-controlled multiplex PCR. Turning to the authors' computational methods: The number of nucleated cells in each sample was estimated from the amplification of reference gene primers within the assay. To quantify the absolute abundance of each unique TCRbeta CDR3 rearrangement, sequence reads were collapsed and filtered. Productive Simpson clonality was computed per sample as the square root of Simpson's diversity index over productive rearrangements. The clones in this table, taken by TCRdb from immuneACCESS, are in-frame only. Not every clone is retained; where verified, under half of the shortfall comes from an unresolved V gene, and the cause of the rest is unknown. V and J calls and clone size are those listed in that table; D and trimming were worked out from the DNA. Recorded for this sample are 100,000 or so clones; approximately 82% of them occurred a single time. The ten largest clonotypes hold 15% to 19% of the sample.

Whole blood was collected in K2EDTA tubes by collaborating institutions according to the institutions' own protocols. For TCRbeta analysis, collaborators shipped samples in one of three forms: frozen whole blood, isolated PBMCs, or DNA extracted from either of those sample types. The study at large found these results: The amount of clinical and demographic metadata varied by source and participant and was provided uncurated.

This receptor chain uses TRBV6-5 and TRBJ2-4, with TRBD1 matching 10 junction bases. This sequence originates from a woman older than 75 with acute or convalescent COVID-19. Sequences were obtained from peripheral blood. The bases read TGTGCCAGCAGTCCGACAGGGGGCGGCAAAAACATTCAGTACTTC. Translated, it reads CASSPTGGGKNIQYF.